Following are 29 T cell receptor beta chains from one sample sequenced in a study of shared clonotypes between healthy human individuals. Naive CD8 isolation took CD45RO-negative cells positively selected for CCR7 and excluded terminally differentiated effector memory CD45RA+ cells. TCRdb keeps only in-frame clones here, not all; method: immunoSEQ multiplex PCR. The table lists approximately 2,200,000 clones, under 95% of them singletons. Material: naive CD8+ T cells from PBMCs. The origin of the receptors is a young man in good health. Some clones in this sample may be carry-over from other donors' samples.

V usage is TRBV4-2 and J usage is TRBJ2-7; 8 bases are shared with TRBD1. V shed 2 bases and J 6 bases; nucleotides not matched to a gene: 6. Germline assignment: CDR1 LGHNA and CDR2 YNFKEQ. The CDR3 has 14 amino acids. CDR3: CASSQPQGAGEQYF. The DNA for the CDR3 is TGTGCCAGCAGCCAACCCCAGGGGGCGGGCGAGCAGTACTTC.

CDR3 in amino acids: CASSYWTKEQFF. CDR3 DNA sequence: TGTGCCAGCAGCTACTGGACGAAGGAGCAGTTCTTC. The V and J genes are TRBV5-4 and TRBJ2-1, with no clear D. Germline V gives CDR1 SGHNT, CDR2 YYREEE (reference sequence). CDR3 length equals 12 residues. V lost 3 bases, J lost 10 bases, and 11 bases lay in between.

J is TRBJ2-7 and V is TRBV11-2; 8 nucleotides align to TRBD2. V lost 4 bases to trimming and J lost 2 bases; unmatched junction nucleotides: 10. Germline assignment: CDR1 SGHAT and CDR2 FQNNGV. The CDR3 runs to 16 residues. The CDR3 sequence: CASSSGQLSGTYEQYF. The CDR3 DNA is TGTGCCAGCAGCTCCGGGCAGCTTAGCGGGACCTACGAGCAGTACTTC.

J is TRBJ2-7 and V is TRBV28; TRBD2 matches 15 bases. The V gene's germline CDR1 is MDHEN and CDR2 SYDVKM. The CDR3 totals 16 residues. V lost 3 bases, J lost 1 base, and 1 base stayed unmatched. Here the CDR3 reads CASSFGLAGGSYEQYF. In nucleotides, the CDR3 is TGTGCCAGCAGTTTTGGACTAGCGGGAGGGTCCTACGAGCAGTACTTC.

The CDR3 region has the DNA TGTGCCAGCAGCGATCCGGGACAAGGGGACACTGAAGCTTTCTTT. Translation: CASSDPGQGDTEAFF. The chain recombines TRBV7-9 with TRBJ1-1, with a tentative D call TRBD1 (6 bases). The CDR3 runs 15 residues. Trimming removed 5 bases from V and 3 bases from J, with 16 bases in between. The V gene's germline CDR1 is SEHNR and CDR2 FQNEAQ (reference sequence).

The chain joins TRBV9 to TRBJ1-1; D remains unclear. Trimming took 4 bases from V and 2 from J, leaving 15 bases between them. Germline V gene data show CDR1 as SGDLS and CDR2 as YYNGEE. The CDR3 contains 15 residues. This chain's CDR3 is CASSPQTVINTEAFF. CDR3 bases: TGTGCCAGCAGCCCACAAACGGTCATAAACACTGAAGCTTTCTTT.

V is TRBV9 and J is TRBJ1-5; D is possibly TRBD1 (5 bases). The V and J ends lost 2 bases and 7 bases respectively, with 13 bases between them. CDR1 and CDR2 from the germline V gene are SGDLS and YYNGEE. CDR3 size: 14 residues. Here the CDR3 DNA reads TGTGCCAGCAGCGTCGGTGGGACCCAGCAGCCCCAGCATTTT. This translates into CASSVGGTQQPQHF.

The chain couples TRBV25-1 to TRBJ2-1; no reliable D call. The V gene lost 1 base and the J gene lost 0 bases, with 7 bases spanning the gap. Germline V gene lookup returns CDR1 MGHDK and CDR2 SYGVNS. The CDR3 runs 15 residues. Here the CDR3 DNA reads TGTGCCAGCAGTGAATGGGGTAGCTCCTACAATGAGCAGTTCTTC. Encoded protein: CASSEWGSSYNEQFF.

V usage is TRBV28 and J usage is TRBJ1-2; 8 bases match TRBD1. V shed 1 base and J 6 bases; nucleotides not matched to a gene: 4. This CDR3 comprises 14 residues. CDR1 is MDHEN and CDR2 is SYDVKM in the germline V gene. The CDR3 is CASSLSDRDDGYTF. The CDR3 DNA sequence: TGTGCCAGCAGTTTATCGGACAGGGATGATGGCTACACCTTC.

The CDR3 coding sequence is TGCGCCAGCAGCTTGACTAGCGGGAGAGGCTACGAGCAGTACTTC. It yields the protein CASSLTSGRGYEQYF. This sequence joins TRBV5-1 and TRBJ2-7; 11 nucleotides match TRBD2. CDR3 size: 15 residues. Trimming cost V 1 base and J 3 bases; bases outside gene matches: 3. CDR1 SGHRS and CDR2 YFSETQ come from the germline V gene.

CDR3 bases: TGTGCCATGATTGAACGACTAACCTACGAGCAGTACTTC. It translates to CAMIERLTYEQYF. The chain carries TRBV30 and TRBJ2-7, with D possibly matching TRBD2 (5 bases). Trimming shortened V by 8 bases and J by 2 bases, and 16 bases separated the two germline ends. Germline CDR1 reads GTSNPN; CDR2 reads SVGIG (reference sequence). The CDR3 runs to 13 residues.

V gene TRBV7-9 combines with J gene TRBJ2-7, with D hard to call. Germline V gene data show CDR1 as SEHNR and CDR2 as FQNEAQ (reference sequence). The length of the CDR3 is 14 residues. The V end lost 2 bases, the J end lost 2 bases, and 10 bases lay between the germline ends. CDR3 nucleotides: TGTGCCAGCAGCTTATCCGAAACTACCTACGAGCAGTACTTC. This translates into CASSLSETTYEQYF.

The chain carries TRBV28 and TRBJ1-2; D call uncertain. Germline V gene data show CDR1 as MDHEN and CDR2 as SYDVKM. This CDR3 has 13 residues. The V and J ends lost 6 bases and 0 bases respectively, with 8 bases between them. CDR3 sequence (DNA): TGTGCCAGCAGCCCTGACACTAACTATGGCTACACCTTC. Translating gives CASSPDTNYGYTF.

The V and J genes are TRBV28 and TRBJ1-5, with D maybe TRBD1 (5 bases). V was trimmed by 6 bases and J by 1 base, leaving 10 bases between them. The germline V gene encodes CDR1 MDHEN and CDR2 SYDVKM. This CDR3 spans 14 amino acids. CDR3 bases: TGTGCCAGCAGGCTGGGGGTCAGCAATCAGCCCCAGCATTTT. Translation: CASRLGVSNQPQHF.

The V gene is TRBV7-9, the J gene TRBJ1-4, with D perhaps matching TRBD1 (5 bases). Germline-derived CDR1 and CDR2 are SEHNR and FQNEAQ (reference sequence). Trimming removed 2 bases at V and 5 bases at J, with 9 bases between. This CDR3 region has 14 residues. The CDR3 DNA reads TGTGCCAGCAGCTTACCTAAGGGGAATGAAAAACTGTTTTTT. Protein sequence: CASSLPKGNEKLFF.

The rearrangement uses TRBV27 and TRBJ2-7; D assignment may be TRBD1 or TRBD2 (5 bases each). The V gene lost 6 bases and the J gene lost 3 bases, with 12 bases spanning the gap. The length of the CDR3 is 13 residues. Germline loops: CDR1 MNHEY, CDR2 SMNVEV (reference sequence). Here the CDR3 reads CASSRDGYYEQYF. The CDR3 DNA reads as TGTGCCAGCAGCAGGGACGGCTACTACGAGCAGTACTTC.

The chain is built from TRBV10-2 and TRBJ2-1, with 11 bases that match TRBD2. The CDR3 runs to 13 residues. The V and J ends lost 1 base and 15 bases, in that order; junction bases with no gene match: 5. CDR1 WSHSY and CDR2 SAAADI come from the germline V gene. The chain's CDR3 is CASSEWSSGRRFF. The CDR3 bases are TGCGCCAGCAGTGAGTGGTCTAGCGGGAGGCGGTTCTTC.

The chain couples TRBV7-2 to TRBJ2-7; D may be TRBD2 (5 bases). The CDR3 is 13 amino acids. The germline CDR1 and CDR2 sequences are SGHTA and FQGNSA. Trimming cost V 5 bases and J 2 bases, with 10 bases left between them. The DNA for the CDR3 is TGTGCCAGCAGCCGATACGGGGCCTACGAGCAGTACTTC. This encodes CASSRYGAYEQYF.

Written as DNA, the CDR3 is TGTGCCAGCAGTTGGGACTTAGGTACGGGACAGTTCTATGGCTACACCTTC. Amino acid sequence: CASSWDLGTGQFYGYTF. The rearrangement joins TRBV27 to TRBJ1-2, with 7 bases aligning to TRBD1. The CDR3 has 17 residues. Trimming cost V 4 bases and J 4 bases; bases outside gene matches: 15. Germline V gene data show CDR1 as MNHEY and CDR2 as SMNVEV (reference sequence).

V usage is TRBV4-3 and J usage is TRBJ2-1; D might be TRBD2 (5 bases). The ends were cut back, 1 base at V and 8 bases at J, with 24 bases in the middle. The CDR3 loop spans 18 amino acids. CDR1 LGHNA and CDR2 YSLEER come from the germline V gene. CDR3 nucleotide sequence: TGCGCCAGCAGCCAAGTTGCGATAGCCGGGATTGAGTACGATGAGCAGTTCTTC. It specifies CASSQVAIAGIEYDEQFF.

The V and J genes are TRBV9 and TRBJ2-3; D remains unclear. The V gene lost 3 bases and the J gene lost 6 bases, with 8 bases spanning the gap. Germline V gene lookup returns CDR1 SGDLS and CDR2 YYNGEE. CDR3 length: 12 residues. CDR3 DNA: TGTGCCAGCAGCGAATTCAGGGATACGCAGTATTTT. Translation gives CASSEFRDTQYF.

As DNA, the CDR3 is TGTGCCAGCAGCTTAGTACAAACCGGGGAGCTGTTTTTT. This sequence encodes CASSLVQTGELFF. This sequence joins TRBV7-8 and TRBJ2-2; no clear D. This CDR3 is built from 13 residues. V gave up 1 base and J gave up 5 bases, with 5 bases separating them. CDR1 SGHVS and CDR2 FQNEAQ come from the germline V gene.

The gene calls are TRBV7-9 and TRBJ2-2; weak D call: TRBD2 (5 bases). Deletions cut 7 bases from V and 7 bases from J, with 13 bases between. In germline, CDR1 is SEHNR, CDR2 FQNEAQ (reference sequence). The CDR3 consists of 13 residues. The CDR3 reads CASTHEGDGELFF. CDR3 in DNA: TGTGCCAGCACTCACGAGGGCGACGGGGAGCTGTTTTTT.

The chain combines TRBV9 with TRBJ2-7; D gene unclear. Germline values: CDR1 SGDLS, CDR2 YYNGEE. The V gene lost 0 bases and the J gene lost 2 bases, with 9 bases spanning the gap. This CDR3 has 14 residues. CDR3 residues: CASSVESWAYEQYF. The CDR3 bases are TGTGCCAGCAGCGTAGAGTCCTGGGCCTACGAGCAGTACTTC.

The chain carries TRBV9 and TRBJ1-1, with 10 bases lining up with TRBD1. The junction had 13 bases not matched to a gene; V was cut back by 3 bases and J by 2 bases. Germline V lookup: CDR1 SGDLS, CDR2 YYNGEE. This CDR3 has 18 amino acids. CDR3 protein: CASSDNPPGTGVNTEAFF. DNA for the CDR3: TGTGCCAGCAGCGATAACCCCCCCGGGACAGGGGTTAACACTGAAGCTTTCTTT.

The V and J genes are TRBV27 and TRBJ2-7; D possibly corresponds to TRBD1 (6 bases). Germline-derived CDR1 and CDR2 are MNHEY and SMNVEV (reference sequence). Trimming cost V 6 bases and J 3 bases, with 15 bases left between them. The CDR3 length is 14 residues. CDR3 amino acids: CASSQQGFVYEQYF. The CDR3 DNA is TGTGCCAGCAGCCAGCAGGGGTTTGTCTACGAGCAGTACTTC.

The J gene is TRBJ1-1, the V gene TRBV28; D gene uncertain. V was pared by 6 bases and J by 0 bases, with 14 bases between. The CDR3 spans 15 residues. Germline CDR1 reads MDHEN; CDR2 reads SYDVKM. Here the CDR3 reads CASSPHTVMNTEAFF. Here the CDR3 DNA reads TGTGCCAGCAGCCCACATACAGTTATGAACACTGAAGCTTTCTTT.

This chain connects TRBV7-6 to TRBJ2-5; no clear D. V was shortened by 3 bases and J by 2 bases, with 16 bases between the two germline ends. The CDR3 consists of 16 residues. Looked up from germline, CDR1 is SGHVS and CDR2 is FNYEAQ. The CDR3 DNA reads TGTGCCAGCAGCTTCGGTGGGGAAGGTCTTCAAGAGACCCAGTACTTC. It yields the protein CASSFGGEGLQETQYF.

In DNA, the CDR3 is TGTGCCAGCAGCTTACCCCCGGGACTAGCGGGAGTAGATGAGCAGTTCTTC. Protein product: CASSLPPGLAGVDEQFF. The chain links TRBV7-9 to TRBJ2-1; 14 positions agree with TRBD2. CDR3 size: 17 residues. V lost 2 bases, J lost 8 bases, and 8 bases stayed unmatched. Germline CDR1 and CDR2: SEHNR and FQNEAQ (reference sequence).